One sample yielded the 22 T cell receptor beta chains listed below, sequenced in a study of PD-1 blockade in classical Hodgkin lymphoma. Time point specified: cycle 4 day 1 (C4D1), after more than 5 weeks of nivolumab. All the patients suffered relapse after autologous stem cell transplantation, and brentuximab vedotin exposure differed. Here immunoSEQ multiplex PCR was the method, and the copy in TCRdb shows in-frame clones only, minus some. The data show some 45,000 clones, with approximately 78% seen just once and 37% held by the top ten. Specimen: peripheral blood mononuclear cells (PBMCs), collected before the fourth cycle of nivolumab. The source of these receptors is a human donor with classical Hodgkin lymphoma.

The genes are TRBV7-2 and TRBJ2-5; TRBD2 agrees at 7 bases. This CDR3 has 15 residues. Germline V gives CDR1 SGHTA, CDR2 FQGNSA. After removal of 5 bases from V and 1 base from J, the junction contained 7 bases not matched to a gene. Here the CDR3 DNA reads TGTGCCAGCAGCCTGGGTGGGGAGGGCCAAGAGACCCAGTACTTC. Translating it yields CASSLGGEGQETQYF. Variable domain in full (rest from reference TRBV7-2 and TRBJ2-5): GAGVSQSPSNKVTEKGKDVELRCDPISGHTALYWYRQSLGQGLEFLIYFQGNSAPDKSGLPSDRFSAERTGGSVSTLTIQRTQQEDSAVYLCASSLGGEGQETQYFGPGTRLLVL.

CDR3 DNA sequence: TGTGCCAGCAGCCGGACAGGGTTCAATCAGCCCCAGCATTTT. This gives the protein CASSRTGFNQPQHF. The chain joins TRBV5-6 to TRBJ1-5, with 8 bases matching TRBD1. Losses at the gene ends were 4 bases for V and 3 bases for J; bases not matched to a gene: 3. This CDR3 has 14 amino acids. From germline, CDR1 is SGHDT and CDR2 YYEEEE.

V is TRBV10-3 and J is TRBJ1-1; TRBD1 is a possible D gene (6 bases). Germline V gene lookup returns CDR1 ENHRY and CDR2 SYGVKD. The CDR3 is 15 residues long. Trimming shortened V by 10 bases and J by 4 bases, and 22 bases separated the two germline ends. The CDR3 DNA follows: TGTGCCACCTTGGCGACAGGTTGGTTGAGCACTGAAGCTTTCTTT. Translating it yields CATLATGWLSTEAFF.

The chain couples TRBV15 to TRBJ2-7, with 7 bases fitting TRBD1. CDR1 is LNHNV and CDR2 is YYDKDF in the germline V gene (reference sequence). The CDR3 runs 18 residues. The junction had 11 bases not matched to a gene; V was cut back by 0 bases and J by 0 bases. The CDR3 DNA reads TGTGCCACCAGCAGAGAATACAGGGGTCACAAAACCTCCTACGAGCAGTACTTC. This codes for CATSREYRGHKTSYEQYF.

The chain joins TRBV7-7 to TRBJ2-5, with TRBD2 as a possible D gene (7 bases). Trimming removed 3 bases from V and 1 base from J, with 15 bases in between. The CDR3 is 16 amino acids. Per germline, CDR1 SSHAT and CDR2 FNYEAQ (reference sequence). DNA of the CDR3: TGTGCCAGCAGCTTGGGGGGGGCGGGCTTCCAAGAGACCCAGTACTTC. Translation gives CASSLGGAGFQETQYF.

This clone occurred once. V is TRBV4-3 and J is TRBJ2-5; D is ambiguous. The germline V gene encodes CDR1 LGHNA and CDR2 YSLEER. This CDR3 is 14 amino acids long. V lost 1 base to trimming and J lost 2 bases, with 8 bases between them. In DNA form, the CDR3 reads TGCGCCAGCAGCCAAGGACACGGTCAAGAGACCCAGTACTTC. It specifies CASSQGHGQETQYF.

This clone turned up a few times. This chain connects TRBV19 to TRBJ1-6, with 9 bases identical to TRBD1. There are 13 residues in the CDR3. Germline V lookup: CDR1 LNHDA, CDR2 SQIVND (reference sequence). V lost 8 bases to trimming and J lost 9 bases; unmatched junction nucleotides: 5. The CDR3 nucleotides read TGTGCCAGTTCCCCGGGACAGGGTTCACCCCTCCACTTT. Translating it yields CASSPGQGSPLHF.

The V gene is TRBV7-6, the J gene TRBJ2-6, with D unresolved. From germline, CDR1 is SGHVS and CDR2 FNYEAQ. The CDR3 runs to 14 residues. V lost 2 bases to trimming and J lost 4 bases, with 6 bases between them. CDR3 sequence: CASSLFTGANVLTF. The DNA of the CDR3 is TGTGCCAGCAGCTTATTCACCGGGGCCAACGTCCTGACTTTC.

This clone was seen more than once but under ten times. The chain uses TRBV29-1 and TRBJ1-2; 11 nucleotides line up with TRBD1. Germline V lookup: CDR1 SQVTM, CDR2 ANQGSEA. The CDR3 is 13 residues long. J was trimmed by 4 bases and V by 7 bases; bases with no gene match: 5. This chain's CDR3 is CSGWTGGIYGYTF. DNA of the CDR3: TGCAGCGGGTGGACAGGGGGCATCTATGGCTACACCTTC.

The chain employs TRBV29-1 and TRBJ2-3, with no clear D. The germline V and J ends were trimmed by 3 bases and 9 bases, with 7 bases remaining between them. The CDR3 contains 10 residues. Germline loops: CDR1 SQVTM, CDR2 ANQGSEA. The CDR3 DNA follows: TGCAGCGTTGACCAAAACACGCAGTATTTT. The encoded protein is CSVDQNTQYF.

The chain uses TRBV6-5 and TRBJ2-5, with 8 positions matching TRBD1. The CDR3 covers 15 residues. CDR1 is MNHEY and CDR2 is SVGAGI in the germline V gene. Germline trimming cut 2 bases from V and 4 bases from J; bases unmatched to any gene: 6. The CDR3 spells CASSYGGQGGETQYF. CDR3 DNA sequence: TGTGCCAGCAGTTACGGCGGACAGGGAGGAGAGACCCAGTACTTC.

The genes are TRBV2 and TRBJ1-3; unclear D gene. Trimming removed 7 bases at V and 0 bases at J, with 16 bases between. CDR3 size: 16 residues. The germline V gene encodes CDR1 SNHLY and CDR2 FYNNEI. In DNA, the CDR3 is TGTGCCAGCATCCAAGGGCGGAGTCTCTCTGGAAACACCATATATTTT. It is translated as CASIQGRSLSGNTIYF.

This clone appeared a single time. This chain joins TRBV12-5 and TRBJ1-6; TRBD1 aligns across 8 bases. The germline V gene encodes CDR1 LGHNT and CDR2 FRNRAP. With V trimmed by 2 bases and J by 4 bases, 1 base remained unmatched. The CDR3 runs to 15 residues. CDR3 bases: TGTGCTAGTGGTTTGACAGGGGGATATAATTCACCCCTCCACTTT. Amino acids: CASGLTGGYNSPLHF.

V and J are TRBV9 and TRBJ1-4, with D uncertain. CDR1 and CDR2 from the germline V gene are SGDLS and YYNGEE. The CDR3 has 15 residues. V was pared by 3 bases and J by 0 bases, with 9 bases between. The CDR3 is CASSGGRATNEKLFF. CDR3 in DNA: TGTGCCAGCAGCGGCGGACGCGCAACTAATGAAAAACTGTTTTTT.

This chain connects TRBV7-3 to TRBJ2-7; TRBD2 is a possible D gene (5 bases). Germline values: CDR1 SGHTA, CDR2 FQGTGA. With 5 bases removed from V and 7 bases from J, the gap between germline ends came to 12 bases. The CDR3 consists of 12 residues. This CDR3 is CASSPGIGEQYF. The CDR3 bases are TGTGCCAGCAGCCCGGGGATCGGGGAGCAGTACTTC.

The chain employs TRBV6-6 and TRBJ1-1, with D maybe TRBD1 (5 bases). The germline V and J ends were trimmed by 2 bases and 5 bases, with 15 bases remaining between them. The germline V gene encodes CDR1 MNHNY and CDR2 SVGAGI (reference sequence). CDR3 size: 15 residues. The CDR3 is CASSYPTEKGTEAFF. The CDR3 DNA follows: TGTGCCAGCAGTTACCCGACAGAAAAGGGGACTGAAGCTTTCTTT.

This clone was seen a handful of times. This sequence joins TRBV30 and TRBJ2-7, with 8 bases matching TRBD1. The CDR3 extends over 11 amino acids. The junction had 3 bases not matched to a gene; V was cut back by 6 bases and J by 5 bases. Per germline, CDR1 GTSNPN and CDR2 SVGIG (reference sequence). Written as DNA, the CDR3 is TGTGCCTGCGACAGGGGCCACGAGCAGTACTTC. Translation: CACDRGHEQYF. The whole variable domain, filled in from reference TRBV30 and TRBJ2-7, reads SQTIHQWPATLVQPVGSPLSLECTVEGTSNPNLYWYRQAAGRGLQLLFYSVGIGQISSEVPQNLSASRPQDRQFILSSKKLLLSDSGFYLCACDRGHEQYFGPGTRLTVT.

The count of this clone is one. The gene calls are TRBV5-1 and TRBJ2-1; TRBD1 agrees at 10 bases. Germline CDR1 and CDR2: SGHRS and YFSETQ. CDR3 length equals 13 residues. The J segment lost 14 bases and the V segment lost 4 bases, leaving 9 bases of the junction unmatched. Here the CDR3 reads CASSPSPGQGEFF. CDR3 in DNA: TGCGCCAGCAGCCCCTCCCCCGGACAGGGGGAGTTCTTC.

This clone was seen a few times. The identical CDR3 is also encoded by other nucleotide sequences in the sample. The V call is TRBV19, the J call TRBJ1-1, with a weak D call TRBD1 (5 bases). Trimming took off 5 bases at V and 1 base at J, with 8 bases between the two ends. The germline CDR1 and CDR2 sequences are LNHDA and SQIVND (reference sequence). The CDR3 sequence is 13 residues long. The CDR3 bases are TGTGCCAGTAGTCTGCAGGGGAACACTGAAGCTTTCTTT. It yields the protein CASSLQGNTEAFF.

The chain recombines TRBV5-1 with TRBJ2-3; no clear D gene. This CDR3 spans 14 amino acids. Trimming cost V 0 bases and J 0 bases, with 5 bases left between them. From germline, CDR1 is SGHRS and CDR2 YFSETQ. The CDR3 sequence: CASSLAFSTDTQYF. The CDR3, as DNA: TGCGCCAGCAGCTTGGCCTTTAGCACAGATACGCAGTATTTT.

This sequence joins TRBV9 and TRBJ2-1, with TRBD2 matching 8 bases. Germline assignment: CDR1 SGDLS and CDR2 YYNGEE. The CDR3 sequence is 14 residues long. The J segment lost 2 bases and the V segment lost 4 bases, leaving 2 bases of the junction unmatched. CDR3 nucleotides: TGTGCCAGCAGCCGCGGGGGGACCTACAATGAGCAGTTCTTC. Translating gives CASSRGGTYNEQFF.

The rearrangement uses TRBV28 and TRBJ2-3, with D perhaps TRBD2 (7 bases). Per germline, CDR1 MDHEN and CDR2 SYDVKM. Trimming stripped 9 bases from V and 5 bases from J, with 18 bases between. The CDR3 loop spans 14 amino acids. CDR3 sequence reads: CASLGGGQIDTQYF. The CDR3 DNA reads TGTGCCAGTCTTGGGGGGGGGCAGATAGATACGCAGTATTTT.